What follows are 21 T cell receptor beta chains derived from one specimen sequenced in a study of prognosis after radiotherapy for stage I lung cancer. Template was genomic DNA; TCR beta CDR3 amplified in two multiplex PCR rounds. Gene-specific TRBV and TRBJ primers were used in PCR round one. TCRdb independently ran MiXCR on the multiplex PCR reads; one entry per CDR3 protein. The sample has under 20,000 distinct CDR3 sequences; 45% to 70% are singletons. The specimen was PBMCs, collected before or after stereotactic body radiation therapy (not recorded which). The receptor source for this set is a donor aged 50 or older with non-small cell lung cancer.

The chain couples TRBV7-2 to TRBJ2-3; 10 nucleotides line up with TRBD2. Germline CDR1 is SGHTA and CDR2 is FQGNSA. Trimming cost V 3 bases and J 4 bases; bases outside gene matches: 4. This CDR3 has 15 amino acids. The CDR3 loop reads CASSLGLAFPDTQYF. As DNA, the CDR3 is TGTGCCAGCAGCTTGGGACTAGCGTTCCCAGATACGCAGTATTTT.

The chain uses TRBV5-1 and TRBJ2-2, with 8 positions matching TRBD1. This CDR3 comprises 15 residues. Germline loops: CDR1 SGHRS, CDR2 YFSETQ. V gave up 4 bases and J gave up 6 bases; unmatched junction bases: 8. The CDR3 loop reads CASSEPWTGSGELFF. The CDR3 region has the DNA TGCGCCAGCAGCGAGCCTTGGACAGGGTCCGGGGAGCTGTTTTTT.

By share of the sample, this clonotype is medium-sized. This chain connects TRBV5-1 to TRBJ2-3; no clear D. V lost 7 bases and J lost 3, with 6 bases in between. Germline V lookup: CDR1 SGHRS, CDR2 YFSETQ. This CDR3 contains 11 residues. CDR3 DNA: TGCGCCAGCCAGCTGACAGATACGCAGTATTTT. Translation: CASQLTDTQYF. The full variable domain, with the rest looked up from reference TRBV5-1 and TRBJ2-3, is KAGVTQTPRYLIKTRGQQVTLSCSPISGHRSVSWYQQTPGQGLQFLFEYFSETQRNKGNFPGRFSGRQFSNSRSEMNVSTLELGDSALYLCASQLTDTQYFGPGTRLTVL.

This clonotype was seen more than once but under ten times. This may be a read error, as it is one base from a much larger clone. The chain combines TRBV9 with TRBJ1-3; TRBD1 matches 8 bases. The CDR3 spans 13 residues. Trimming took 5 bases from V and 9 from J; bases not matched to a gene: 7. In germline, CDR1 is SGDLS, CDR2 YYNGEE. The CDR3 protein is CASRDRGYCTIYF. The CDR3, as DNA: TGTGCCAGCAGAGACAGGGGTTACTGCACCATATATTTT.

The chain couples TRBV20-1 to TRBJ1-2, with D maybe TRBD1 (6 bases). V lost 5 bases, J lost 2 bases, and 12 bases lay in between. The germline CDR1 and CDR2 sequences are DFQATT and SNEGSKA (reference sequence). The CDR3 extends over 13 amino acids. Written as DNA, the CDR3 is TGCAGTGCTTCACACGACAGGAACTATGGCTACACCTTC. This codes for CSASHDRNYGYTF.

For this clonotype: One junction end disagrees with the germline gene, perhaps due to a read error. The chain carries TRBV6-5 and TRBJ1-6; 8 bases fit TRBD1. The germline V gene has CDR1 MNHEY and CDR2 SVGAGI. The length of the CDR3 is 17 residues. The CDR3 nucleotides read TGTGCCAGCAGTTACGGAGACAGGGGCTCGGGTAATTCGCCCCTCCACTTT. It codes for CASSYGDRGSGNSPLHF.

This clonotype has at least ten counts. This sequence joins TRBV7-8 and TRBJ2-3, with D unclear. Trimming stripped 5 bases from V and 5 bases from J, with 11 bases between. CDR3 size: 13 residues. In germline, CDR1 is SGHVS, CDR2 FQNEAQ. The chain's CDR3 is CASSPPILDTQYF. Here the CDR3 DNA reads TGTGCCAGCAGCCCCCCTATATTAGATACGCAGTATTTT. Based on the CDR3 plus reference TRBV7-8 and TRBJ2-3, the full variable domain is GAGVSQSPRYKVAKRGQDVALRCDPISGHVSLFWYQQALGQGPEFLTYFQNEAQLDKSGLPSDRFFAERPEGSVSTLKIQRTQQEDSAVYLCASSPPILDTQYFGPGTRLTVL.

The chain combines TRBV13 with TRBJ2-1; no reliable D call. CDR1 is PRHDT and CDR2 is FYEKMQ in the germline V gene (reference sequence). There are 15 residues in the CDR3. Deletions cut 5 bases from V and 4 bases from J, with 15 bases between. In nucleotides, the CDR3 is TGTGCCAGCAGCCAAAGGACGGACCCTTACAATGAGCAGTTCTTC. This encodes CASSQRTDPYNEQFF.

In this sample, this clonotype turned up many times. The chain employs TRBV6-1 and TRBJ2-1, with D possibly matching TRBD2 (6 bases). The germline CDR1 and CDR2 sequences are MNHNS and SASEGT. This CDR3 spans 12 amino acids. V lost 6 bases and J 13 bases, leaving 16 bases between the germline ends. The CDR3 nucleotides are TGTGCCAGCAGAACCCAGACTAGGGTTCAGTTCTTC. Its translation is CASRTQTRVQFF.

In its sample, this clonotype was seen many times. The rearrangement links TRBV7-6 to TRBJ2-5, with 12 bases matching TRBD2. The V gene end was trimmed by 4 bases and the J gene end by 5 bases; junction bases not matched to a gene: 2. Germline V gives CDR1 SGHVS, CDR2 FNYEAQ. The CDR3 spans 14 residues. In nucleotides, the CDR3 is TGTGCCAGCAGCTCTACTAGCGGGGGGGAGACCCAGTACTTC. It encodes CASSSTSGGETQYF.

This clonotype was picked up many times. The J gene is TRBJ2-7, the V gene TRBV20-1; 7 nucleotides match TRBD1. Germline CDR1 is DFQATT and CDR2 is SNEGSKA (reference sequence). V dropped 3 bases and J dropped 3; count of bases not matched to a gene: 8. This CDR3 region has 14 residues. This chain's CDR3 is CSASPPTGYYEQYF. The CDR3 coding sequence is TGCAGTGCTAGTCCGCCGACAGGGTACTACGAGCAGTACTTC.

With regard to this clonotype: This CDR3 fails to terminate in the conserved phenylalanine or tryptophan, so it likely reflects a read error. No DNA is shown, since the ends of the CDR3 on it are uncertain; the CDR3 is the one TCRdb lists. J is TRBJ2-1 and V is TRBV5-6; the table gives TRBD2 as D, unverified against the DNA. Germline assignment: CDR1 SGHDT and CDR2 YYEEEE. From its first to its last residue, the CDR3 has 9 amino acids. The CDR3 protein is CASSLVSGR.

The V gene is TRBV7-9, the J gene TRBJ2-7; a possible D gene is TRBD1 (5 bases). V dropped 3 bases and J dropped 6 bases, with 15 bases sitting between them. Germline loops: CDR1 SEHNR, CDR2 FQNEAQ (reference sequence). This CDR3 spans 14 amino acids. The CDR3 spells CASSFAQGVAEQYF. CDR3 in DNA: TGTGCCAGCAGCTTCGCCCAGGGCGTCGCCGAGCAGTACTTC.

The chain employs TRBV12-3 or TRBV12-4 and TRBJ1-1, with TRBD1 as a possible D gene (5 bases). This CDR3 has 14 amino acids. V was clipped by 4 bases and J by 1 base, with 10 bases between them. The CDR3: CASSSMGTNTEAFF. Here the CDR3 DNA reads TGTGCCAGCAGTTCAATGGGGACGAACACTGAAGCTTTCTTT.

This clonotype was recorded at least ten times. This chain joins TRBV18 and TRBJ2-7, with 8 positions matching TRBD2. The CDR3 consists of 14 residues. The V gene end was trimmed by 4 bases and the J gene end by 7 bases; junction bases not matched to a gene: 9. CDR1 and CDR2 from the germline V gene are KGHSH and LQKENI. The CDR3 nucleotides are TGTGCCAGCTCACTAGTATCGGGAGGGGAGGAGCAGTACTTC. It encodes CASSLVSGGEEQYF.

This clonotype is labeled medium-sized. The rearrangement uses TRBV20-1 and TRBJ2-7; tentatively, D is TRBD2 (6 bases). This CDR3 has 13 amino acids. Looked up from germline, CDR1 is DFQATT and CDR2 is SNEGSKA (reference sequence). V lost 5 bases to trimming and J lost 2 bases, with 13 bases between them. CDR3 in amino acids: CSAPTRSAYEQYF. CDR3 nucleotides: TGCAGTGCTCCGACTAGATCCGCCTACGAGCAGTACTTC.

The chain carries TRBV30 and TRBJ2-5; 12 positions agree with TRBD2. CDR1 and CDR2 (germline): GTSNPN, SVGIG (reference sequence). The CDR3 contains 15 residues. J lost 2 bases, V lost 6 bases, and 7 bases had no gene match. The CDR3 nucleotides read TGTGCCTGTAGGGGGACTAGCGGGCCTCAAGAGACCCAGTACTTC. Translation gives CACRGTSGPQETQYF.

The chain recombines TRBV6-5 with TRBJ1-2; D perhaps matches TRBD1 (6 bases). The germline gives CDR1 MNHEY, CDR2 SVGAGI. The CDR3 length is 14 residues. The V end was cut by 2 bases, the J end by 4 bases, with 11 bases between. The CDR3 loop reads CASSYGGRGYGYTF. The CDR3 DNA reads TGTGCCAGCAGTTACGGGGGGCGAGGCTATGGCTACACCTTC.

This clonotype ranks as medium-sized. This rearrangement joins TRBV27 to TRBJ2-1; 10 nucleotides match TRBD2. Per the germline V gene, CDR1 is MNHEY and CDR2 is SMNVEV (reference sequence). CDR3 length: 15 residues. The V segment lost 5 bases and the J segment 9 bases; nucleotides outside the gene matches: 10. CDR3 amino acids: CASSTSGTPSIEQFF. In DNA, the CDR3 is TGTGCCAGCAGTACTAGCGGGACCCCGTCTATTGAGCAGTTCTTC.

By share of the sample, this clonotype is medium-sized. The rearrangement links TRBV18 to TRBJ2-2; TRBD1 matches at 9 bases. The V and J ends lost 2 bases and 9 bases, in that order; junction bases with no gene match: 4. The CDR3 runs to 14 residues. Germline CDR1 is KGHSH and CDR2 is LQKENI. The CDR3 loop is CASSPGTGNRELFF. Written as DNA, the CDR3 is TGTGCCAGCTCACCAGGGACAGGGAACCGGGAGCTGTTTTTT.

This chain connects TRBV20-1 to TRBJ2-1; D not resolved. CDR3 length: 16 amino acids. Trimming removed 1 base from V and 8 bases from J, with 21 bases in between. Germline loops: CDR1 DFQATT, CDR2 SNEGSKA (reference sequence). The CDR3 nucleotides are TGCAGTGCTAGAGGGGTTGCGGTATGCCAGTCAGATGAGCAGTTCTTC. Protein product: CSARGVAVCQSDEQFF.